This is a list of T cell receptor beta chains from one sample in a study of CD8 T cells in Susac syndrome. TCRdb recomputed calls from the immunoSEQ multiplex PCR reads with MiXCR, one row per CDR3 protein. This table has around 71,000 distinct CDR3 sequences, roughly 95% appearing once. The material sequenced was CD4+ T cells from PBMCs. Receptors were obtained from a human donor with multiple sclerosis. Both conserved end residues are part of each CDR3. Each record gives: CDR3 length, V gene, D gene, J gene, clone size, CDR3 protein, CDR3 DNA. D genes are given only for firm matches. Clone size appears in some rows only: once, few, many, or a class for an expanded clone.

len: 13
v_gene: TRBV20-1
d_gene: .
j_gene: TRBJ1-6
abundance: .
CDR3aa: CSARGGRNSPLHF
CDR3nt: TGCAGTGCCCGTGGGGGGAGGAATTCACCCCTCCACTTT

len: 14
v_gene: TRBV2
d_gene: .
j_gene: TRBJ1-2
abundance: .
CDR3aa: CASSGAGVNYGYTF
CDR3nt: TGTGCCAGCAGTGGGGCAGGAGTTAACTATGGCTACACCTTC

len: 13
v_gene: TRBV29-1
d_gene: .
j_gene: TRBJ1-2
abundance: .
CDR3aa: CSVEDPGNYGYTF
CDR3nt: TGCAGCGTTGAAGATCCGGGTAACTATGGCTACACCTTC

len: 15
v_gene: TRBV24-1
d_gene: .
j_gene: TRBJ2-1
abundance: .
CDR3aa: CATSDLGGVYNEQFF
CDR3nt: TGTGCCACCAGTGATTTGGGAGGAGTGTACAATGAGCAGTTCTTC

len: 15
v_gene: TRBV20-1
d_gene: .
j_gene: TRBJ2-1
abundance: .
CDR3aa: CSAGLGGLPYNEQFF
CDR3nt: TGCAGTGCTGGTCTTGGGGGGCTCCCCTACAATGAGCAGTTCTTC

len: 17
v_gene: TRBV12-3/TRBV12-4
d_gene: .
j_gene: TRBJ1-5
abundance: .
CDR3aa: CASSLVYPGGANQPQHF
CDR3nt: TGTGCCAGCAGTTTAGTTTATCCCGGGGGCGCGAACCAGCCCCAGCATTTT

len: 14
v_gene: TRBV20-1
d_gene: TRBD2
j_gene: TRBJ2-4
abundance: .
CDR3aa: CSAKAGLAKNIQYF
CDR3nt: TGCAGTGCCAAAGCGGGGCTAGCCAAAAACATTCAGTACTTC

len: 15
v_gene: TRBV10-3
d_gene: .
j_gene: TRBJ1-2
abundance: .
CDR3aa: CAISEAAGINYGYTF
CDR3nt: TGTGCCATCTCCGAGGCAGCTGGGATTAACTATGGCTACACCTTC

len: 14
v_gene: TRBV6-5
d_gene: TRBD1
j_gene: TRBJ2-5
abundance: .
CDR3aa: CASRPGGTGGPQYF
CDR3nt: TGTGCCAGCAGACCCGGGGGGACAGGGGGACCCCAGTACTTC

len: 10
v_gene: TRBV29-1
d_gene: .
j_gene: TRBJ1-2
abundance: .
CDR3aa: CSVDVYGYTF
CDR3nt: TGCAGCGTTGATGTCTATGGCTACACCTTC

len: 16
v_gene: TRBV3-1
d_gene: .
j_gene: TRBJ1-5
abundance: .
CDR3aa: CASSPMFPGGNQPQHF
CDR3nt: TGTGCCAGCAGCCCAATGTTCCCAGGAGGTAATCAGCCCCAGCATTTT

len: 12
v_gene: TRBV2
d_gene: .
j_gene: TRBJ2-1
abundance: .
CDR3aa: CASKPDGNEQFF
CDR3nt: TGTGCCAGCAAACCCGACGGCAATGAGCAGTTCTTC

len: 13
v_gene: TRBV14
d_gene: .
j_gene: TRBJ2-5
abundance: .
CDR3aa: CASSQVPGLTQYF
CDR3nt: TGTGCCAGCAGCCAAGTCCCAGGGTTGACCCAGTACTTC

len: 14
v_gene: TRBV12-3/TRBV12-4
d_gene: TRBD1
j_gene: TRBJ1-4
abundance: .
CDR3aa: CASTIYRGGEKLFF
CDR3nt: TGTGCCAGCACTATATACAGGGGCGGTGAAAAACTGTTTTTT

len: 15
v_gene: TRBV2
d_gene: .
j_gene: TRBJ2-4
abundance: .
CDR3aa: CASSVAEIAKNIQYF
CDR3nt: TGTGCCAGCAGTGTTGCAGAAATAGCCAAAAACATTCAGTACTTC

len: 14
v_gene: TRBV12-3/TRBV12-4
d_gene: .
j_gene: TRBJ1-5
abundance: .
CDR3aa: CASTSRLSNQPQHF
CDR3nt: TGTGCCAGCACTAGCCGACTTTCCAATCAGCCCCAGCATTTT

len: 12
v_gene: TRBV29-1
d_gene: .
j_gene: TRBJ2-7
abundance: once
CDR3aa: CSVEGQSNEQYF
CDR3nt: TGCAGCGTTGAGGGCCAGTCCAACGAGCAGTACTTC

len: 16
v_gene: TRBV3-1
d_gene: TRBD1
j_gene: TRBJ2-3
abundance: .
CDR3aa: CASSQDGTGGPDTQYF
CDR3nt: TGTGCCAGCAGCCAAGATGGGACAGGGGGGCCAGATACGCAGTATTTT

len: 13
v_gene: TRBV6-1
d_gene: .
j_gene: TRBJ1-1
abundance: .
CDR3aa: CASSPPRYTEAFF
CDR3nt: TGTGCCAGCAGTCCGCCTCGGTACACTGAAGCTTTCTTT

len: 14
v_gene: TRBV3-1
d_gene: .
j_gene: TRBJ1-5
abundance: .
CDR3aa: CASSQGRGGQPQHF
CDR3nt: TGTGCCAGCAGCCAAGGCCGGGGTGGACAGCCCCAGCATTTT

len: 16
v_gene: TRBV2
d_gene: .
j_gene: TRBJ2-3
abundance: .
CDR3aa: CASSVLAKSSTDTQYF
CDR3nt: TGTGCCAGCAGTGTGTTGGCTAAATCTAGCACAGATACGCAGTATTTT

len: 17
v_gene: TRBV20-1
d_gene: .
j_gene: TRBJ1-5
abundance: .
CDR3aa: CSARVGQRERSNQPQHF
CDR3nt: TGCAGTGCTAGAGTGGGGCAGAGGGAGAGAAGCAATCAGCCCCAGCATTTT

len: 13
v_gene: TRBV2
d_gene: .
j_gene: TRBJ1-5
abundance: .
CDR3aa: CASSGGSNQPQHF
CDR3nt: TGTGCCAGCAGTGGGGGGAGCAATCAGCCCCAGCATTTT

len: 14
v_gene: TRBV7-2
d_gene: .
j_gene: TRBJ2-2
abundance: .
CDR3aa: CASSYDGNTGELFF
CDR3nt: TGTGCCAGCAGCTACGACGGAAACACCGGGGAGCTGTTTTTT

len: 15
v_gene: TRBV19
d_gene: .
j_gene: TRBJ1-5
abundance: .
CDR3aa: CASSIDQQLRQPQHF
CDR3nt: TGTGCCAGTAGTATAGACCAACAGCTTCGTCAGCCCCAGCATTTT

len: 14
v_gene: TRBV5-1
d_gene: .
j_gene: TRBJ1-1
abundance: .
CDR3aa: CASSPDPSNTEAFF
CDR3nt: TGCGCCAGCAGCCCCGACCCATCGAACACTGAAGCTTTCTTT

len: 12
v_gene: TRBV12-3/TRBV12-4
d_gene: .
j_gene: TRBJ2-7
abundance: .
CDR3aa: CASSIYGNEQYF
CDR3nt: TGTGCCAGCAGCATATACGGCAACGAGCAGTACTTC

len: 14
v_gene: TRBV10-3
d_gene: .
j_gene: TRBJ2-5
abundance: .
CDR3aa: CAISESPLQETQYF
CDR3nt: TGTGCCATCAGTGAGTCCCCCCTCCAAGAGACCCAGTACTTC

len: 15
v_gene: TRBV5-1
d_gene: .
j_gene: TRBJ1-5
abundance: .
CDR3aa: CASSLDGQIDQPQHF
CDR3nt: TGCGCCAGCAGCTTGGACGGTCAGATTGATCAGCCCCAGCATTTT

len: 13
v_gene: TRBV29-1
d_gene: .
j_gene: TRBJ1-3
abundance: .
CDR3aa: CSAAPGDGNTIYF
CDR3nt: TGCAGCGCCGCACCGGGGGATGGAAACACCATATATTTT

len: 13
v_gene: TRBV12-3/TRBV12-4
d_gene: .
j_gene: TRBJ1-5
abundance: .
CDR3aa: CASSSRVGQPQHF
CDR3nt: TGTGCCAGCAGCAGCCGGGTGGGACAGCCCCAGCATTTT

len: 14
v_gene: TRBV5-4
d_gene: TRBD2
j_gene: TRBJ2-7
abundance: .
CDR3aa: CASSLAGGFDEQYF
CDR3nt: TGTGCCAGCAGCTTGGCCGGGGGGTTCGACGAGCAGTACTTC

len: 19
v_gene: TRBV13
d_gene: TRBD2
j_gene: TRBJ2-3
abundance: .
CDR3aa: CASSLSVWRGGRSTDTQYF
CDR3nt: TGTGCCAGCAGCTTATCGGTGTGGCGGGGGGGCCGGAGCACAGATACGCAGTATTTT

len: 15
v_gene: TRBV20-1
d_gene: TRBD1
j_gene: TRBJ1-6
abundance: .
CDR3aa: CSASLGQGVLSPLHF
CDR3nt: TGCAGTGCTTCTCTAGGCCAGGGGGTTTTATCACCCCTCCACTTT

len: 15
v_gene: TRBV6-2/TRBV6-3
d_gene: TRBD2
j_gene: TRBJ2-3
abundance: .
CDR3aa: CASRSGGANTDTQYF
CDR3nt: TGTGCCAGCAGGAGCGGGGGGGCGAACACAGATACGCAGTATTTT

len: 14
v_gene: TRBV3-1
d_gene: .
j_gene: TRBJ1-2
abundance: once
CDR3aa: CASSLGRGNYGYTF
CDR3nt: TGTGCCAGCAGCCTAGGACGGGGAAACTATGGCTACACCTTC

len: 12
v_gene: TRBV7-2
d_gene: .
j_gene: TRBJ2-7
abundance: .
CDR3aa: CASSASPPGQYF
CDR3nt: TGTGCCAGCAGCGCTTCCCCCCCCGGGCAGTACTTC

len: 15
v_gene: TRBV7-2
d_gene: .
j_gene: TRBJ2-5
abundance: .
CDR3aa: CASSPDRAGRETQYF
CDR3nt: TGTGCCAGCAGCCCCGACAGGGCCGGGAGGGAGACCCAGTACTTC

len: 16
v_gene: TRBV20-1
d_gene: .
j_gene: TRBJ2-5
abundance: .
CDR3aa: CSARDLGWTAGETQYF
CDR3nt: TGCAGTGCTAGAGATCTTGGGTGGACGGCAGGAGAGACCCAGTACTTC

len: 14
v_gene: TRBV29-1
d_gene: TRBD1
j_gene: TRBJ2-1
abundance: .
CDR3aa: CSVWDLTGGNEQFF
CDR3nt: TGCAGCGTTTGGGACCTAACAGGGGGTAATGAGCAGTTCTTC

len: 15
v_gene: TRBV3-1
d_gene: .
j_gene: TRBJ1-2
abundance: once
CDR3aa: CASSQDSGFSYGYTF
CDR3nt: TGTGCCAGCAGCCAAGATTCAGGGTTCTCCTATGGCTACACCTTC

len: 15
v_gene: TRBV29-1
d_gene: TRBD1
j_gene: TRBJ1-2
abundance: .
CDR3aa: CSVVQDRGVMDGYTF
CDR3nt: TGCAGCGTTGTTCAAGACAGGGGGGTGATGGATGGCTACACCTTC

len: 14
v_gene: TRBV2
d_gene: TRBD2
j_gene: TRBJ2-5
abundance: .
CDR3aa: CASSGSSGRGTQYF
CDR3nt: TGTGCCAGCAGTGGGTCTAGCGGGAGGGGGACCCAGTACTTC

len: 12
v_gene: TRBV29-1
d_gene: .
j_gene: TRBJ1-2
abundance: .
CDR3aa: CSVEAGMSGYTF
CDR3nt: TGCAGCGTTGAGGCAGGGATGAGTGGCTACACCTTC

len: 18
v_gene: TRBV5-6
d_gene: TRBD1
j_gene: TRBJ2-3
abundance: .
CDR3aa: CASSFSSVWGQGADTQYF
CDR3nt: TGTGCCAGCAGCTTCTCGTCGGTTTGGGGACAGGGGGCAGATACGCAGTATTTT

len: 15
v_gene: TRBV5-1
d_gene: TRBD1
j_gene: TRBJ2-2
abundance: .
CDR3aa: CASSWTGSNTGELFF
CDR3nt: TGCGCCAGCAGCTGGACAGGATCGAACACCGGGGAGCTGTTTTTT